This T cell receptor beta chain was identified during a study of breast tumors, draining lymph nodes, adjacent tissues. TCRdb ran MiXCR on the multiplex PCR reads and lists one entry per CDR3 protein. The sample holds about 130,000 distinct CDR3 sequences, 15% to 20% seen once. Axillary draining lymph nodes of breast cancer patients supplied the node samples. This clonotype has a count of ten or more. The antigen remains unidentified. Overall study results and limits: Tumor repertoires ranked between lymph nodes and nontumor tissue in diversity, with V and J gene preferences. Data only fit, rather than demonstrated, lymph node origin of most tumor T cells. Luminal-like breast cancer showed significantly greater tumor-nontumor repertoire similarity than basal-like breast cancer did.

Germline CDR1 is SEHNR and CDR2 is FQNEAQ (reference sequence). With V trimmed by 1 base and J by 2 bases, 2 bases remained unmatched. The CDR3 is made up of 16 amino acids. The sequence came from a female donor with breast cancer. Some clones in this sample may be carry-over from other donors' samples. V gene TRBV7-9 combines with J gene TRBJ2-1, with TRBD2 matching 10 bases. Sequencing was carried out using axillary lymph node tissue. For the CDR3, the DNA is TGTGCCAGCAGCTTAGTGAGCGGGGGGGCCTACAATGAGCAGTTCTTC. Translating gives CASSLVSGGAYNEQFF.